Listed here are 24 T cell receptor beta chains from one sample, sequenced in a study of blood T cell repertoires in COVID-19. Clones were sequenced by immunoSEQ multiplex PCR, and TCRdb holds only the in-frame ones, with some missing. The sample records some 95,000 clones, around 75% being singletons. The sequenced sample consisted of peripheral blood. The receptors derive from a man between 65 and 85 years old with acute or convalescent COVID-19.

J is TRBJ2-1 and V is TRBV7-2; D is unresolved. The germline V gene encodes CDR1 SGHTA and CDR2 FQGNSA. The ends were cut back, 0 bases at V and 8 bases at J, with 11 bases in the middle. CDR3 length: 14 amino acids. CDR3 protein: CASSLARAQHEQFF. The DNA of the CDR3 is TGTGCCAGCAGCTTAGCGCGCGCCCAACATGAGCAGTTCTTC.

The gene calls are TRBV18 and TRBJ2-7, with 9 bases aligning to TRBD1. The germline V gene encodes CDR1 KGHSH and CDR2 LQKENI. This CDR3 region has 16 residues. The V and J ends lost 0 bases and 2 bases, in that order; junction bases with no gene match: 5. The CDR3 DNA is TGTGCCAGCTCACCACCCGGGACAGGGACCCCCTACGAGCAGTACTTC. Translation gives CASSPPGTGTPYEQYF.

The chain uses TRBV6-1 and TRBJ1-5; 8 bases fit TRBD1. Germline assignment: CDR1 MNHNS and CDR2 SASEGT. CDR3 size: 14 residues. V shed 3 bases and J 7 bases; nucleotides not matched to a gene: 5. The CDR3 sequence is CASSETGDGQPQHF. The CDR3 bases are TGTGCCAGCAGTGAGACAGGGGATGGACAGCCCCAGCATTTT.

The chain uses TRBV6-1 and TRBJ1-2, with 9 bases that match TRBD1. The germline CDR1 and CDR2 sequences are MNHNS and SASEGT. With V trimmed by 0 bases and J by 4 bases, 6 bases remained unmatched. This CDR3 contains 16 residues. For the CDR3, the DNA is TGTGCCAGCAGTGAAGCAGGGGACAGGGTGGGCTATGGCTACACCTTC. Protein product: CASSEAGDRVGYGYTF.

This chain joins TRBV15 and TRBJ2-1; D is possibly TRBD1 (5 bases). V lost 0 bases to trimming and J lost 5 bases, with 11 bases between them. Germline CDR1 and CDR2: LNHNV and YYDKDF (reference sequence). This CDR3 is built from 15 residues. CDR3 DNA: TGTGCCACCAGCAGAGAAGATGGGGCCCACAATGAGCAGTTCTTC. Its translation: CATSREDGAHNEQFF.

The chain has TRBV5-1 and TRBJ1-5; the match to TRBD1 covers 9 bases. Trimming removed 4 bases from V and 5 bases from J; junction bases left unmatched: 4. CDR1 is SGHRS, CDR2 YFSETQ, per germline. CDR3 length equals 14 residues. CDR3: CASSETGGDQPQHF. CDR3 nucleotide sequence: TGCGCCAGCAGCGAAACAGGGGGCGATCAGCCCCAGCATTTT.

As to this clone: The same CDR3 can be traced to other DNA sequences in this sample. CDR3 protein: CASSQDLPGYNEQFF. CDR3 sequence (DNA): TGTGCCAGCAGCCAGGATCTCCCAGGGTACAATGAGCAGTTCTTC. J is TRBJ2-1 and V is TRBV3-1 (or the pseudogene TRBV3-2), with a tentative D call TRBD1 (5 bases). V gave up 3 bases and J gave up 4 bases, with 13 bases separating them. The CDR3 loop spans 15 amino acids. CDR1 is LGHDT, CDR2 YNNKEL, per germline (reference sequence).

Details on this clone: One junction end disagrees with the germline gene, perhaps due to a read error. The rearrangement uses TRBV29-1 and TRBJ1-3; maybe TRBD1 (5 bases). CDR1 is SQVTM and CDR2 is ANQGSEA in the germline V gene. This CDR3 contains 12 residues. CDR3 bases: TGCAGCGTTGAAGAAGGAACCAGGGCAAAGAGGTTT. Protein: CSVEEGTRAKRF.

The J gene is TRBJ1-6, the V gene TRBV14; D not certain. The CDR3 contains 17 residues. Germline V gene data show CDR1 as SGHDN and CDR2 as FVKESK. V was trimmed by 4 bases and J by 4 bases, leaving 17 bases between them. CDR3 sequence: CASSRGGSRIYNSPLHF. CDR3 nucleotides: TGTGCCAGCAGCCGAGGAGGGTCGAGAATTTATAATTCACCCCTCCACTTT.

This chain uses TRBV19 with TRBJ1-3, with a possible D match to TRBD1 (6 bases). Trimming took off 6 bases at V and 4 bases at J, with 13 bases between the two ends. This CDR3 comprises 14 residues. The V gene's germline CDR1 is LNHDA and CDR2 SQIVND (reference sequence). The CDR3 DNA reads as TGTGCCAGTAGAGATTGGGGGCCCGGAAACACCATATATTTT. Translated: CASRDWGPGNTIYF.

This clone was observed a single time. The CDR3 is CASSQEVRRGRYGYTF. CDR3 DNA: TGCGCCAGCAGCCAAGAGGTCCGCAGGGGGCGGTATGGCTACACCTTC. The chain combines TRBV4-3 with TRBJ1-2; TRBD1 matches 8 bases. The CDR3 has 16 residues. Per germline, CDR1 LGHNA and CDR2 YSLEER. Trimming took 0 bases from V and 5 from J; bases not matched to a gene: 8.

The rearrangement joins TRBV24-1 to TRBJ2-5; the match to TRBD1 covers 8 bases. With 9 bases clipped from V and 2 bases from J, the junction kept 7 bases outside the gene matches. The germline V gene has CDR1 KGHDR and CDR2 SFDVKD. The CDR3 runs to 14 residues. The CDR3 loop is CATVGQGPQETQYF. The CDR3 nucleotides read TGTGCCACCGTCGGACAGGGACCTCAAGAGACCCAGTACTTC.

In its sample, this clone was seen a few times. V is TRBV5-1 and J is TRBJ1-1; 7 bases agree with TRBD1. The CDR3 spans 15 residues. The V segment lost 0 bases and the J segment 0 bases; nucleotides outside the gene matches: 2. The germline CDR1 and CDR2 sequences are SGHRS and YFSETQ. This chain's CDR3 is CASSLDTGVNTEAFF. The CDR3 bases are TGCGCCAGCAGCTTGGACACAGGGGTGAACACTGAAGCTTTCTTT.

The V and J genes are TRBV12-3 or TRBV12-4 and TRBJ2-3, with 7 bases aligning to TRBD1. V gave up 5 bases and J gave up 5 bases; unmatched junction bases: 1. The CDR3 loop spans 12 amino acids. CDR3 DNA: TGTGCCAGCAGTCAGGGGGAAGATACGCAGTATTTT. As protein: CASSQGEDTQYF.

V is TRBV11-2 and J is TRBJ1-6; D unresolved. This CDR3 is built from 14 residues. V was cut by 4 bases and J by 2 bases, with 6 bases left in between. Germline values: CDR1 SGHAT, CDR2 FQNNGV. The CDR3 protein is CASSSGTYNSPLHF. CDR3 in DNA: TGTGCCAGCAGCTCCGGGACCTATAATTCACCCCTCCACTTT. Complete variable domain (other parts from reference TRBV11-2 and TRBJ1-6): EAGVAQSPRYKIIEKRQSVAFWCNPISGHATLYWYQQILGQGPKLLIQFQNNGVVDDSQLPKDRFSAERLKGVDSTLKIQPAKLEDSAVYLCASSSGTYNSPLHFGNGTRLTVT.

This chain connects TRBV28 to TRBJ1-4, with unresolved D. This CDR3 region has 15 residues. V lost 6 bases and J 5 bases, leaving 16 bases between the germline ends. Per the germline V gene, CDR1 is MDHEN and CDR2 is SYDVKM. The DNA for the CDR3 is TGTGCCAGCAGGGGCAATCGGGGAGGCAATGAAAAACTGTTTTTT. Translated: CASRGNRGGNEKLFF.

This chain links TRBV27 with TRBJ2-5, with D possibly matching TRBD1 (5 bases). The CDR3 covers 16 residues. The V gene lost 5 bases and the J gene lost 0 bases, with 16 bases spanning the gap. Looked up from germline, CDR1 is MNHEY and CDR2 is SMNVEV (reference sequence). The CDR3 bases are TGTGCCAGCAGTCCGAATCAGGGAAGGTACCAAGAGACCCAGTACTTC. Amino acids: CASSPNQGRYQETQYF.

The gene calls are TRBV24-1 and TRBJ1-2; D gene unclear. Between the trimmed V and J ends, which lost 10 bases and 0 bases, there was a span of 11 bases. The germline V gene has CDR1 KGHDR and CDR2 SFDVKD. The CDR3 contains 13 residues. The DNA for the CDR3 is TGTGCCACTCGCGGAGATTCTAACTATGGCTACACCTTC. Translated: CATRGDSNYGYTF.

The rearrangement links TRBV9 to TRBJ1-4; 8 bases map to TRBD1. This CDR3 region has 14 residues. V was pared by 4 bases and J by 3 bases, with 2 bases of the junction left unmatched. The germline gives CDR1 SGDLS, CDR2 YYNGEE. The CDR3 nucleotides are TGTGCCAGCAGCAAGGACAGGGCTAATGAAAAACTGTTTTTT. Protein sequence: CASSKDRANEKLFF.

The V gene is TRBV5-1, the J gene TRBJ2-2; 10 nucleotides match TRBD2. Germline assignment: CDR1 SGHRS and CDR2 YFSETQ. Trimming cost V 1 base and J 5 bases; bases outside gene matches: 5. The CDR3 contains 16 residues. CDR3 coding DNA: TGCGCCAGCAGCTTGACAGCGGGAGGGGTAACCGGGGAGCTGTTTTTT. It encodes CASSLTAGGVTGELFF.

The genes are TRBV27 and TRBJ1-1; D not certain. This CDR3 contains 16 residues. Germline CDR1 is MNHEY and CDR2 is SMNVEV (reference sequence). Trimming removed 5 bases from V and 1 base from J, with 17 bases in between. In DNA, the CDR3 is TGTGCCAGCAGTAACACGACCTGGAGGTGGAACACTGAAGCTTTCTTT. Its translation: CASSNTTWRWNTEAFF.

The chain uses TRBV5-1 and TRBJ2-3; D is uncertain. The CDR3 is 13 amino acids. Germline loops: CDR1 SGHRS, CDR2 YFSETQ. V lost 5 bases, J lost 0 bases, and 7 bases lay in between. The CDR3 reads CASREASTDTQYF. The CDR3 coding sequence is TGCGCCAGCAGAGAAGCTAGCACAGATACGCAGTATTTT.

A single count supports this clone. V usage is TRBV12-5 and J usage is TRBJ2-1; 11 bases align to TRBD2. J was trimmed by 10 bases and V by 1 base; bases with no gene match: 15. Germline loops: CDR1 LGHNT, CDR2 FRNRAP. The CDR3 loop spans 18 amino acids. This chain's CDR3 is CASGLGSRPTSGAQEQFF. The CDR3, as DNA: TGTGCTAGTGGTTTGGGTTCCCGCCCGACTAGCGGGGCCCAGGAGCAGTTCTTC.

This clone was counted between two and nine times. The chain links TRBV27 to TRBJ2-7; 12 bases line up with TRBD2. The CDR3 is 15 residues long. Losses at the gene ends were 6 bases for V and 4 bases for J; bases not matched to a gene: 7. CDR1 MNHEY and CDR2 SMNVEV come from the germline V gene (reference sequence). CDR3 in amino acids: CASRIVLAGGYEQYF. In DNA, the CDR3 is TGTGCCAGCAGAATAGTGCTAGCGGGAGGGTACGAGCAGTACTTC.